The 21 T cell receptor beta chains below were found in one sample sequenced in a study of T cell changes during pregnancy in multiple sclerosis. TCRdb keeps only in-frame clones here, not all; method: immunoSEQ multiplex PCR. The repertoire holds about 59,000 clones, with approximately 94% as singletons. Sample: CD8+ T cells from peripheral blood mononuclear cells, taken after pregnancy. The receptors originated from a female donor with multiple sclerosis, enrolled in a pregnancy study.

In its sample, this clone was seen once. The V call is TRBV27, the J call TRBJ2-7; D is perhaps TRBD2 (6 bases). Trimming took 0 bases from V and 2 from J, leaving 8 bases between them. The CDR3 has 14 residues. The germline gives CDR1 MNHEY, CDR2 SMNVEV (reference sequence). The CDR3 protein is CASSLSRGAYEQYF. In DNA form, the CDR3 reads TGTGCCAGCAGTTTATCGCGCGGGGCCTACGAGCAGTACTTC.

The chain carries TRBV5-1 and TRBJ2-2; TRBD1 is a possible D gene (6 bases). The CDR3 is 14 amino acids. Trimming cost V 2 bases and J 6 bases, with 11 bases left between them. Germline assignment: CDR1 SGHRS and CDR2 YFSETQ. The CDR3 reads CASSLGDTPGELFF. For the CDR3, the DNA is TGCGCCAGCAGCTTAGGGGACACACCCGGGGAGCTGTTTTTT.

The chain links TRBV5-6 to TRBJ2-7, with D unclear. The CDR3 is 14 residues long. V was clipped by 4 bases and J by 0 bases, with 11 bases between them. Germline-derived CDR1 and CDR2 are SGHDT and YYEEEE. The CDR3 reads CASSHSLISYEQYF. In nucleotides, the CDR3 is TGTGCCAGCAGCCATAGCCTTATCTCCTACGAGCAGTACTTC.

The rearrangement links TRBV25-1 to TRBJ2-2, with TRBD2 identical over 10 bases. Germline CDR1 and CDR2: MGHDK and SYGVNS. CDR3 length equals 15 residues. The V gene end was trimmed by 3 bases and the J gene end by 10 bases; junction bases not matched to a gene: 8. CDR3 nucleotide sequence: TGTGCCAGCAGTGAGCCCCTAGCGGGAGTCGAGGAGCTGTTTTTT. Protein sequence: CASSEPLAGVEELFF. The full variable domain, completed using reference TRBV25-1 and TRBJ2-2, is EADIYQTPRYLVIGTGKKITLECSQTMGHDKMYWYQQDPGMELHLIHYSYGVNSTEKGDLSSESTVSRIRTEHFPLTLESARPSHTSQYLCASSEPLAGVEELFFGEGSRLTVL.

The V and J genes are TRBV9 and TRBJ2-1; TRBD2 matches at 8 bases. The CDR3 spans 17 residues. Germline values: CDR1 SGDLS, CDR2 YYNGEE. V shed 4 bases, J shed 9 bases, and the junction held 18 bases outside the gene matches. DNA of the CDR3: TGTGCCAGCAGCTCCAGTAGCGGGATTCGACGGGTGGGTGAGCAGTTCTTC. This translates into CASSSSSGIRRVGEQFF.

The CDR3 DNA follows: TGTGCCAGCAGTTTGTACCCGTTTAGTGCTAGCGGGAGTTACGAGCAGTACTTC. Translation: CASSLYPFSASGSYEQYF. The chain is built from TRBV27 and TRBJ2-7; 10 bases are a match to TRBD2. V was clipped by 3 bases and J by 4 bases; unmatched bases: 15. The CDR3 contains 18 residues. CDR1 is MNHEY, CDR2 SMNVEV, per germline (reference sequence).

The CDR3 sequence: CASSLTSGPDTQYF. The CDR3 nucleotides read TGTGCCAGCAGCTTGACTAGCGGGCCAGATACGCAGTATTTT. The chain uses TRBV5-5 and TRBJ2-3, with 9 bases matching TRBD2. The CDR3 contains 14 residues. V dropped 1 base and J dropped 4; count of bases not matched to a gene: 1. Per the germline V gene, CDR1 is SGHKS and CDR2 is YYEKEE (reference sequence).

This clone was found once. This chain joins TRBV6-4 and TRBJ2-1; 7 positions match TRBD2. This CDR3 spans 15 amino acids. Germline trimming cut 2 bases from V and 3 bases from J; bases unmatched to any gene: 4. Germline V gives CDR1 MRHNA, CDR2 SNTAGT. DNA of the CDR3: TGTGCCAGCAGTGACGCGGGGGAGGGCTACAATGAGCAGTTCTTC. It is translated as CASSDAGEGYNEQFF.

This clone was counted once. The chain joins TRBV29-1 to TRBJ2-7, with a possible D match to TRBD1 (6 bases). The germline V gene has CDR1 SQVTM and CDR2 ANQGSEA. CDR3 length equals 12 residues. The germline V and J ends were trimmed by 1 base and 6 bases, with 10 bases remaining between them. The CDR3 sequence is CSVEGEQGEQYF. The DNA of the CDR3 is TGCAGCGTTGAAGGCGAACAGGGCGAGCAGTACTTC.

The chain recombines TRBV5-1 with TRBJ1-2; TRBD1 might be the D (5 bases). Germline CDR1 and CDR2: SGHRS and YFSETQ. The CDR3 totals 14 residues. Trimming removed 5 bases from V and 1 base from J, with 12 bases in between. CDR3 nucleotides: TGCGCCAGCAGTGGGGCAAGTCTTAACTATGGCTACACCTTC. This translates into CASSGASLNYGYTF.

The chain uses TRBV9 and TRBJ1-1; tentatively, D is TRBD1 (5 bases). Germline CDR1 is SGDLS and CDR2 is YYNGEE. The CDR3 is 13 amino acids. V was pared by 4 bases and J by 1 base, with 8 bases between. The chain's CDR3 is CASSQGWNTEAFF. DNA of the CDR3: TGTGCCAGCAGCCAGGGATGGAACACTGAAGCTTTCTTT. The full variable domain, its missing parts supplied by reference TRBV9 and TRBJ1-1, is DSGVTQTPKHLITATGQRVTLRCSPRSGDLSVYWYQQSLDQGLQFLIQYYNGEERAKGNILERFSAQQFPDLHSELNLSSLELGDSALYFCASSQGWNTEAFFGQGTRLTVV.

The chain combines TRBV19 with TRBJ1-2; no reliable D call. This CDR3 is 16 amino acids long. Per germline, CDR1 LNHDA and CDR2 SQIVND (reference sequence). The ends were cut back, 3 bases at V and 6 bases at J, with 20 bases in the middle. CDR3 amino acids: CASSIAADSYYHGYTF. In DNA, the CDR3 is TGTGCCAGTAGTATCGCAGCTGACTCTTACTATCATGGCTACACCTTC.

This clone appeared once. The V gene is TRBV28, the J gene TRBJ1-5; D not resolved. Between the trimmed V and J ends, which lost 2 bases and 1 base, there was a span of 9 bases. CDR1 is MDHEN and CDR2 is SYDVKM in the germline V gene. The CDR3 loop spans 15 amino acids. CDR3 nucleotide sequence: TGTGCCAGCAGTTTAGGGCAGTCGAGCAATCAGCCCCAGCATTTT. Its protein product is CASSLGQSSNQPQHF.

This rearrangement joins TRBV5-1 to TRBJ2-3; TRBD2 matches at 11 bases. The junction had 3 bases not matched to a gene; V was cut back by 4 bases and J by 2 bases. Germline CDR1 is SGHRS and CDR2 is YFSETQ. The CDR3 runs 15 residues. The DNA for the CDR3 is TGCGCCAGCAGCCCGGGACTAGCGGCCACAGATACGCAGTATTTT. Its protein product is CASSPGLAATDTQYF.

The J gene is TRBJ2-1, the V gene TRBV10-3; 7 bases agree with TRBD2. The germline CDR1 and CDR2 sequences are ENHRY and SYGVKD. The trim removed 10 bases at V and 10 bases at J, leaving 22 bases unmatched. The CDR3 spans 16 residues. The CDR3 here is CATGEALGLGPPEQFF. The CDR3 nucleotides are TGTGCCACCGGAGAGGCCCTCGGACTAGGGCCGCCCGAGCAGTTCTTC.

The V call is TRBV4-1, the J call TRBJ2-7, with 11 bases that match TRBD2. V shed 5 bases and J 6 bases; nucleotides not matched to a gene: 6. The CDR3 has 14 amino acids. Germline V lookup: CDR1 MGHRA, CDR2 YSYEKL. CDR3 protein: CASSAPGLAAEQYF. The CDR3 bases are TGCGCCAGCAGCGCCCCGGGACTAGCGGCCGAGCAGTACTTC.

This chain connects TRBV7-6 to TRBJ2-1; 8 nucleotides align to TRBD2. CDR1 SGHVS and CDR2 FNYEAQ come from the germline V gene. V was pared by 5 bases and J by 8 bases, with 14 bases of the junction left unmatched. The CDR3 length is 16 residues. CDR3 coding DNA: TGTGCCAGCAGCCCCCTTTCGGGGGGGGCGGCCGATGAGCAGTTCTTC. Translated, it gives CASSPLSGGAADEQFF.

Only one count was recorded for this clone. This chain connects TRBV29-1 to TRBJ2-3; TRBD2 is a possible D gene (6 bases). Germline values: CDR1 SQVTM, CDR2 ANQGSEA. The CDR3 is made up of 13 amino acids. V lost 7 bases and J lost 3, with 14 bases in between. The CDR3 DNA reads TGCAGCGACTCAGGGCTAGCGACAGATACGCAGTATTTT. Its protein is CSDSGLATDTQYF.

The CDR3 is CSAVGDSYEQYF. The CDR3 region has the DNA TGCAGCGCCGTCGGGGACTCCTACGAGCAGTACTTC. This chain links TRBV29-1 with TRBJ2-7; a weak D match, TRBD2 (5 bases). The germline V gene has CDR1 SQVTM and CDR2 ANQGSEA. V was trimmed by 7 bases and J by 0 bases, leaving 10 bases between them. The CDR3 has 12 amino acids.

This clone was recorded once. V is TRBV7-9 and J is TRBJ1-5; D is undetermined. Per germline, CDR1 SEHNR and CDR2 FQNEAQ (reference sequence). The CDR3 spans 12 residues. The V gene lost 5 bases and the J gene lost 10 bases, with 12 bases spanning the gap. DNA for the CDR3: TGTGCCAGCAGCCAGGACGGGATCCCCCAGCATTTT. It codes for CASSQDGIPQHF.

This rearrangement joins TRBV7-6 to TRBJ1-1; D not resolved. Germline CDR1 is SGHVS and CDR2 is FNYEAQ. The ends were cut back, 1 base at V and 4 bases at J, with 13 bases in the middle. There are 15 residues in the CDR3. The CDR3 loop reads CASSLGPSLGTEAFF. In DNA form, the CDR3 reads TGTGCCAGCAGCTTAGGTCCATCTCTCGGCACTGAAGCTTTCTTT.